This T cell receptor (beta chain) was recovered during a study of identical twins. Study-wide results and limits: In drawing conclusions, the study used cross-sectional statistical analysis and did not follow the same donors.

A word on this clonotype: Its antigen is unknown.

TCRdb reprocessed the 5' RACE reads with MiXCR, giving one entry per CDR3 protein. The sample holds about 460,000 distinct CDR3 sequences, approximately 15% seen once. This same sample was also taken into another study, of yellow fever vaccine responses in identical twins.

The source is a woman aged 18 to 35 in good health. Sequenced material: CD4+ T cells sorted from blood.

DNA for the CDR3: TGTGCCAGCAGTGAACGTGGAAACACCATATATTTT. Protein product: CASSERGNTIYF. This chain uses TRBV2 with TRBJ1-3; D not certain. V lost 2 bases and J 3 bases, leaving 2 bases between the germline ends. Germline lookup yields CDR1 SNHLY and CDR2 FYNNEI. The CDR3 contains 12 residues. Filled out from reference TRBV2 and TRBJ1-3, the complete variable domain reads EPEVTQTPSHQVTQMGQEVILRCVPISNHLYFYWYRQILGQKVEFLVSFYNNEISEKSEIFDDQFSVERPDGSNFTLKIRSTKLEDSAMYFCASSERGNTIYFGEGSWLTVV.